The 20 T cell receptor beta chains reported below all come from one sample, sequenced in a study of beta chain features in type 1 diabetes. The investigators reverse transcribed all of the isolated RNA, so they sequenced expressed TCRB transcripts. The table came from immunoSEQ multiplex PCR; TCRdb's copy has only in-frame clones and leaves some out. This table has around 340,000 clones, 15% to 20% appearing once. Sequenced: naive CD4+ T cells from blood. Receptors originate from a woman aged 18-29 years in good health.

In this sample, this clone turned up a few times. J is TRBJ2-7 and V is TRBV18, with 8 bases fitting TRBD2. This CDR3 spans 17 amino acids. CDR1 and CDR2 from the germline V gene are KGHSH and LQKENI. The J segment lost 6 bases and the V segment lost 3 bases, leaving 16 bases of the junction unmatched. CDR3 nucleotide sequence: TGTGCCAGCTCACCCCGCCGGGGAGCGGGAGATATGGGCGAGCAGTACTTC. Translating gives CASSPRRGAGDMGEQYF.

This clone was detected only a few times. The chain is built from TRBV11-3 and TRBJ1-1; D might be TRBD1 (6 bases). CDR3 length: 14 residues. Germline values: CDR1 SGHNT, CDR2 YENEEA. Trimming removed 7 bases from V and 1 base from J, with 13 bases in between. Written as DNA, the CDR3 is TGTGCCAGCAATTCGGGACAAAAGAACACTGAAGCTTTCTTT. Its protein product is CASNSGQKNTEAFF.

The CDR3 region has the DNA TGCGCCAGCAGCCCTGGGGGGACCTATGGCTACACCTTC. Its translation: CASSPGGTYGYTF. V is TRBV5-1 and J is TRBJ1-2, with D possibly being TRBD1 (5 bases). The CDR3 consists of 13 residues. With 4 bases removed from V and 4 bases from J, the gap between germline ends came to 11 bases. Germline CDR1 is SGHRS and CDR2 is YFSETQ.

The genes are TRBV19 and TRBJ2-1; TRBD1 aligns across 9 bases. The CDR3 is 14 residues long. The ends lost 5 bases at V and 8 bases at J; junction bases unmatched: 7. Germline V CDR1 and CDR2: LNHDA, SQIVND (reference sequence). CDR3 sequence: CASSRDRVSDEQFF. DNA for the CDR3: TGTGCCAGTAGTCGGGACAGGGTCTCCGATGAGCAGTTCTTC.

V gene TRBV5-4 combines with J gene TRBJ1-2; D gene uncertain. Germline values: CDR1 SGHNT, CDR2 YYREEE (reference sequence). V lost 1 base and J lost 2, with 9 bases in between. CDR3 length equals 14 residues. The CDR3 coding sequence is TGTGCCAGCAGCTTGAATTTCATGAACTATGGCTACACCTTC. As protein: CASSLNFMNYGYTF.

The V and J genes are TRBV9 and TRBJ1-4; D may be TRBD1 (6 bases). CDR1 is SGDLS and CDR2 is YYNGEE in the germline V gene. V was pared by 4 bases and J by 4 bases, with 14 bases between. The CDR3 is 15 amino acids. The CDR3 region is CASSSPGHLNEKLFF. The CDR3 DNA is TGTGCCAGCAGCTCTCCGGGACACCTTAATGAAAAACTGTTTTTT.

CDR3 amino acids: CASRPASGRAHEQFF. The CDR3, as DNA: TGTGCCAGCAGGCCCGCAAGCGGGAGGGCTCATGAGCAGTTCTTC. This rearrangement joins TRBV11-2 to TRBJ2-1; 10 bases line up with TRBD2. Germline assignment: CDR1 SGHAT and CDR2 FQNNGV. The CDR3 is 15 residues long. V lost 6 bases to trimming and J lost 8 bases; unmatched junction nucleotides: 10.

In this sample, this clone turned up a few times. The rearrangement uses TRBV5-1 and TRBJ2-7; D is perhaps TRBD1 (5 bases). CDR3 length equals 15 residues. With 1 base removed from V and 3 bases from J, the gap between germline ends came to 14 bases. In germline, CDR1 is SGHRS, CDR2 YFSETQ. CDR3 residues: CASSLPFPGIYEQYF. The CDR3, as DNA: TGCGCCAGCAGCTTGCCCTTCCCAGGGATCTACGAGCAGTACTTC. Full variable domain (missing parts from reference TRBV5-1 and TRBJ2-7): KAGVTQTPRYLIKTRGQQVTLSCSPISGHRSVSWYQQTPGQGLQFLFEYFSETQRNKGNFPGRFSGRQFSNSRSEMNVSTLELGDSALYLCASSLPFPGIYEQYFGPGTRLTVT.

This chain connects TRBV4-1 to TRBJ2-1; TRBD2 matches 8 bases. Germline V gene sequence: CDR1 MGHRA, CDR2 YSYEKL. This CDR3 comprises 17 residues. The V segment lost 4 bases and the J segment 1 base; nucleotides outside the gene matches: 9. The CDR3 here is CASSPVPGGLSYNEQFF. CDR3 DNA sequence: TGCGCCAGCAGCCCGGTACCGGGGGGGCTATCCTACAATGAGCAGTTCTTC.

This clone was counted only a few times. This rearrangement joins TRBV7-2 to TRBJ2-2; D call uncertain. This CDR3 is 14 amino acids long. Germline CDR1 and CDR2: SGHTA and FQGNSA. Deletions cut 3 bases from V and 1 base from J, with 6 bases between. The CDR3 nucleotides read TGTGCCAGCAGCTTTGGGCAGAACACCGGGGAGCTGTTTTTT. Translation gives CASSFGQNTGELFF.

This chain connects TRBV6-5 to TRBJ2-3, with D maybe TRBD1 (6 bases). The CDR3 spans 16 residues. Germline V CDR1 and CDR2: MNHEY, SVGAGI. V lost 4 bases to trimming and J lost 1 base, with 15 bases between them. In nucleotides, the CDR3 is TGTGCCAGCAGTTCGCAGGGGTTTCTGGGCACAGATACGCAGTATTTT. It specifies CASSSQGFLGTDTQYF.

This clone was recorded a few times. This chain connects TRBV18 to TRBJ2-7, with D tentatively TRBD1 (6 bases). The V gene lost 5 bases and the J gene lost 5 bases, with 19 bases spanning the gap. CDR1 is KGHSH, CDR2 LQKENI, per germline. The CDR3 consists of 15 residues. The CDR3 nucleotides read TGTGCCAGCTCATCCGGGACATTTAGCGAGAACGAGCAGTACTTC. Translation: CASSSGTFSENEQYF. The complete variable domain, with remaining parts taken from reference TRBV18 and TRBJ2-7, reads NAGVMQNPRHLVRRRGQEARLRCSPMKGHSHVYWYRQLPEEGLKFMVYLQKENIIDESGMPKERFSAEFPKEGPSILRIQQVVRGDSAAYFCASSSGTFSENEQYFGPGTRLTVT.

J is TRBJ2-1 and V is TRBV9, with D possibly TRBD2 on 6 matching bases. The V gene lost 0 bases and the J gene lost 8 bases, with 15 bases spanning the gap. CDR1 and CDR2 from the germline V gene are SGDLS and YYNGEE. CDR3 length equals 15 residues. The CDR3 here is CASSVAPRGSHEQFF. The DNA for the CDR3 is TGTGCCAGCAGCGTAGCCCCCCGGGGGAGTCATGAGCAGTTCTTC.

J is TRBJ2-1 and V is TRBV11-2; 8 bases align to TRBD1. In germline, CDR1 is SGHAT, CDR2 FQNNGV. V was clipped by 4 bases and J by 2 bases; unmatched bases: 1. CDR3 size: 14 residues. CDR3 DNA: TGTGCCAGCAGCTCAGGGGGCCCCTACAATGAGCAGTTCTTC. Its translation is CASSSGGPYNEQFF.

The V and J genes are TRBV5-1 and TRBJ2-1; perhaps TRBD2 as D (5 bases). V lost 4 bases to trimming and J lost 5 bases, with 22 bases between them. CDR1 is SGHRS and CDR2 is YFSETQ in the germline V gene. The CDR3 consists of 17 residues. In nucleotides, the CDR3 is TGCGCCAGCAGCCGAGCGGTGGGCCCAACCCCCAACAATGAGCAGTTCTTC. Its translation is CASSRAVGPTPNNEQFF.

This clone was seen a handful of times. The chain joins TRBV5-1 to TRBJ2-7; 8 bases align to TRBD2. The V segment lost 1 base and the J segment 3 bases; nucleotides outside the gene matches: 6. This CDR3 contains 15 residues. Germline CDR1 SGHRS, CDR2 YFSETQ. CDR3 coding DNA: TGCGCCAGCAGCTTGAGCGGGGGACACCTCTACGAGCAGTACTTC. Encoded protein: CASSLSGGHLYEQYF.

The chain employs TRBV6-6 and TRBJ1-4; TRBD1 matches at 7 bases. V was clipped by 8 bases and J by 4 bases; unmatched bases: 1. Germline V lookup: CDR1 MNHNY, CDR2 SVGAGI (reference sequence). This CDR3 has 12 amino acids. This CDR3 reads CASGDSNEKLFF. CDR3 DNA: TGTGCCAGCGGGGACAGTAATGAAAAACTGTTTTTT.

The chain carries TRBV7-8 and TRBJ2-1, with 8 nucleotides matching TRBD2. The CDR3 contains 14 residues. Germline CDR1 is SGHVS and CDR2 is FQNEAQ. The V and J ends lost 6 bases and 6 bases, in that order; junction bases with no gene match: 7. CDR3 amino acids: CASRLAGGFNEQFF. CDR3 sequence (DNA): TGTGCCAGCAGGCTAGCGGGTGGCTTCAATGAGCAGTTCTTC.

This clone has just a few counts. For the CDR3, the DNA is TGTGCCAGCAGCCAAGGCCCTAGCGGGAGTGGCCAAGAGACCCAGTACTTC. It encodes CASSQGPSGSGQETQYF. This chain uses TRBV4-2 with TRBJ2-5; TRBD2 aligns across 10 bases. V shed 1 base and J 1 base; nucleotides not matched to a gene: 6. CDR1 and CDR2 (germline): LGHNA, YNFKEQ. This CDR3 has 17 residues.

V gene TRBV6-1 combines with J gene TRBJ2-3, with 7 bases fitting TRBD1. Germline V lookup: CDR1 MNHNS, CDR2 SASEGT. The CDR3 is 13 amino acids. V was pared by 7 bases and J by 3 bases, with 4 bases of the junction left unmatched. The CDR3 loop reads CASKQGTTDTQYF. The CDR3 DNA is TGTGCCAGCAAACAGGGGACAACAGATACGCAGTATTTT.